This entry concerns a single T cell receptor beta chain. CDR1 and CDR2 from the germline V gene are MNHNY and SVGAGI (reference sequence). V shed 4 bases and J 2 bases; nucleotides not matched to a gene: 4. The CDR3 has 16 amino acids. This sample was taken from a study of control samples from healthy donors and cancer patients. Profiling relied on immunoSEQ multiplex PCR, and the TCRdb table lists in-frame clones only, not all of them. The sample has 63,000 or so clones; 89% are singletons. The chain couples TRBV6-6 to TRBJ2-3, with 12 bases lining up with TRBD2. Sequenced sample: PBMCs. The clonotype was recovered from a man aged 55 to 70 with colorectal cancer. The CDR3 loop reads CASSSGLAGLTDTQYF. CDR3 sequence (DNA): TGTGCCAGCAGTTCGGGACTAGCGGGTCTCACAGATACGCAGTATTTT.